The clone carrying this T cell receptor (beta chain) was detected a few times. No antigen is known for it. The sample originates from a study of shared clonotypes between healthy human individuals. Donors comprised only Caucasian adults living in Nashville, Tennessee. Study findings and constraints: Sampling was confined to blood; repertoires within tissues likely differ. Read depth was anticipated to influence clonotype sharing among donors.

Germline CDR1 and CDR2: MNHEY and SMNVEV (reference sequence). V was cut by 3 bases and J by 4 bases, with 15 bases left in between. The CDR3 covers 15 residues. Replicate PCRs were loaded with 250 to 300 ng DNA from unsorted PBMC, around 30,000 T cell genomes. Some clones are missing from TCRdb's copy, which holds only in-frame ones; the method was immunoSEQ multiplex PCR. Of roughly 500,000 clones listed, roughly 83% are singletons. The TCR sequence derives from a woman in her thirties or forties in good health. Some clones in this sample may be carry-over from other donors' samples. The sequenced sample consisted of PBMCs. The V gene is TRBV27, the J gene TRBJ2-5, with D maybe TRBD1 (5 bases). CDR3 nucleotide sequence: TGTGCCAGCAGTTTTATAGGGGCCGGCGGAGAGACCCAGTACTTC. Protein sequence: CASSFIGAGGETQYF.